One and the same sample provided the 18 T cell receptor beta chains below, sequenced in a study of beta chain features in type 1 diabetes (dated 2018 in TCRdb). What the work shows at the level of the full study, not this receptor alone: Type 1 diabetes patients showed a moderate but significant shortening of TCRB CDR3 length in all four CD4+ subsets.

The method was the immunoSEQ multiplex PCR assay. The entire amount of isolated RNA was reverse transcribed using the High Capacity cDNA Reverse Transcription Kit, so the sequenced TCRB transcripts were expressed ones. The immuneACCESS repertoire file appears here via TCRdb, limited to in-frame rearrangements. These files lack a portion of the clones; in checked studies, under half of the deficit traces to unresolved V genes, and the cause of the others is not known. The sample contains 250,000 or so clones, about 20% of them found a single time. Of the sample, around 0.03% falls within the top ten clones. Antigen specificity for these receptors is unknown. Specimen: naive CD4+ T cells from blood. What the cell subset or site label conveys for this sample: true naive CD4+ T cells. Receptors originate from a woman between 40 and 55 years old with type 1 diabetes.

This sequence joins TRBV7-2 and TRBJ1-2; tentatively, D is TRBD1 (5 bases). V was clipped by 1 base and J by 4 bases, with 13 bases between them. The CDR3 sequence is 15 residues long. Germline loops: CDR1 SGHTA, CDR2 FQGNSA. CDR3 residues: CASSLVGGTGYGYTF. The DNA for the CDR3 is TGTGCCAGCAGCTTAGTAGGAGGGACGGGCTATGGCTACACCTTC. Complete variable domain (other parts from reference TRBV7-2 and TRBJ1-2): GAGVSQSPSNKVTEKGKDVELRCDPISGHTALYWYRQSLGQGLEFLIYFQGNSAPDKSGLPSDRFSAERTGGSVSTLTIQRTQQEDSAVYLCASSLVGGTGYGYTFGSGTRLTVV.

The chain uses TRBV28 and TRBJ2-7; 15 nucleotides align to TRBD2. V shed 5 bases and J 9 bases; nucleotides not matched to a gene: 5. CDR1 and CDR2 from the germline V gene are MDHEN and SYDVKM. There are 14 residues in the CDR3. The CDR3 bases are TGTGCCAGCAGTGGGACTAGCGGGAGGCTTTGGCAGTACTTC. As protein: CASSGTSGRLWQYF.

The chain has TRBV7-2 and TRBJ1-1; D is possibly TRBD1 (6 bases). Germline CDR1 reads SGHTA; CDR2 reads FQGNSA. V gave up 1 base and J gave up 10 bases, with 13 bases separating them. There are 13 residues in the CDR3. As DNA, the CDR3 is TGTGCCAGCAGCTTAGTGGGGGCGGACGTAGCTTTCTTT. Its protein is CASSLVGADVAFF.

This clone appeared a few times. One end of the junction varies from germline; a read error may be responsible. The DNA for the CDR3 is TGTGCTAGCAGCCCCGACAGGAGCTCCTACAATGAGCAGTTCTTC. Its protein product is CASSPDRSSYNEQFF. The chain joins TRBV7-7 to TRBJ2-1; the D gene is possibly TRBD1 (6 bases). Germline loops: CDR1 SSHAT, CDR2 FNYEAQ (reference sequence). This CDR3 has 15 residues. Filled out from reference TRBV7-7 and TRBJ2-1, the complete variable domain reads GAGVSQSPRYKVTKRGQDVTLRCDPISSHATLYWYQQALGQGPEFLTYFNYEAQPDKSGLPSDRFSAERPEGSISTLTIQRTEQRDSAMYRCASSPDRSSYNEQFFGPGTRLTVL.

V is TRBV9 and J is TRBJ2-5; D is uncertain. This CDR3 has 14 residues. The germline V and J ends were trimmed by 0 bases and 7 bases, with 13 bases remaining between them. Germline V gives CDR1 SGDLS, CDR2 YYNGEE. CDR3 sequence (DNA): TGTGCCAGCAGCGTAGTCCCCAGCGACGGGACCCAGTACTTC. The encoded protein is CASSVVPSDGTQYF.

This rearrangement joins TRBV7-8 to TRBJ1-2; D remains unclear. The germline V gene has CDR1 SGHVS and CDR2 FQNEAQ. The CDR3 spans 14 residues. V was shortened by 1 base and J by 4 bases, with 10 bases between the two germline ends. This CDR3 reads CASSLGAGPYGYTF. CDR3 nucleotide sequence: TGTGCCAGCAGCTTAGGTGCGGGCCCCTATGGCTACACCTTC. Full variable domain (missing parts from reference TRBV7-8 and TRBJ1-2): GAGVSQSPRYKVAKRGQDVALRCDPISGHVSLFWYQQALGQGPEFLTYFQNEAQLDKSGLPSDRFFAERPEGSVSTLKIQRTQQEDSAVYLCASSLGAGPYGYTFGSGTRLTVV.

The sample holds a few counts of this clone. CDR3 region: CASRYRGSEKLFF. In DNA, the CDR3 is TGTGCCAGCAGATACAGGGGTAGCGAAAAACTGTTTTTT. The chain uses TRBV5-4 and TRBJ1-4; 7 nucleotides match TRBD1. Germline CDR1 and CDR2: SGHNT and YYREEE (reference sequence). This CDR3 is built from 13 residues. J was trimmed by 8 bases and V by 5 bases; bases with no gene match: 6.

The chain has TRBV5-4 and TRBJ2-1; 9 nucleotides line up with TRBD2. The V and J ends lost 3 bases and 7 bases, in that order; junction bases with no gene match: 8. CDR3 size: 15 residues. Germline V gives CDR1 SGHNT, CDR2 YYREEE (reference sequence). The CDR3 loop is CASSWGGGARNEQFF. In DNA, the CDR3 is TGTGCCAGCAGCTGGGGCGGGGGGGCCCGGAATGAGCAGTTCTTC.

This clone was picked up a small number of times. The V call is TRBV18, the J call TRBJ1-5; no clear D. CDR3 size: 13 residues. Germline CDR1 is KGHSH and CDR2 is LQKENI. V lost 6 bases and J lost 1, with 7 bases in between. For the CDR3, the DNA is TGTGCCAGCTCCAGCGACAGCAATCAGCCCCAGCATTTT. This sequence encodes CASSSDSNQPQHF.

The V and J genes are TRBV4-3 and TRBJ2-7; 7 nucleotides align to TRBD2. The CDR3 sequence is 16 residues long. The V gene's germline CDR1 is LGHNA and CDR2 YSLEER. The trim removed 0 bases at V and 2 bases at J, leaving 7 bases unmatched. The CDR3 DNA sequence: TGCGCCAGCAGCCAAGATCTGGGAGGGAGCCCCTACGAGCAGTACTTC. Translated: CASSQDLGGSPYEQYF.

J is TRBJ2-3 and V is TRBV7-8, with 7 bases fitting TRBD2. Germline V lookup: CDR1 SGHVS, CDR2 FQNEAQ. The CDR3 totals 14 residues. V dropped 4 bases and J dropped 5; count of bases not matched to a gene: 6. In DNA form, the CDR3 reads TGTGCCAGCAGCTGGGAGGGTGAGGGAGATACGCAGTATTTT. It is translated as CASSWEGEGDTQYF.

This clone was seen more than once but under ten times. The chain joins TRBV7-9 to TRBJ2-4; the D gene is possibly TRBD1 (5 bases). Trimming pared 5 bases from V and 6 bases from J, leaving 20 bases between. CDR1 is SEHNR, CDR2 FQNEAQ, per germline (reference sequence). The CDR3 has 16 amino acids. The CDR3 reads CASSPPAQGGGNIQYF. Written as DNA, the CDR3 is TGTGCCAGCAGCCCCCCAGCCCAGGGCGGTGGAAACATTCAGTACTTC.

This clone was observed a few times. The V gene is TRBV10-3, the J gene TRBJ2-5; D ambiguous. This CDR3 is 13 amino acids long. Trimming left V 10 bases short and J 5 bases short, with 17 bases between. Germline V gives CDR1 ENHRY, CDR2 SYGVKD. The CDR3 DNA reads TGTGCCACCCTAAATAGTCCCGGGGAGACCCAGTACTTC. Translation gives CATLNSPGETQYF.

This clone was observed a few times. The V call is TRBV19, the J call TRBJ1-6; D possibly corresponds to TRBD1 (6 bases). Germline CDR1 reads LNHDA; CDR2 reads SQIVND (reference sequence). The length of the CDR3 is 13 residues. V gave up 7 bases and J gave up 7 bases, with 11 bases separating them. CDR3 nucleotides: TGTGCCAGTAAGGACAGCTCCAATTCACCCCTCCACTTT. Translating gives CASKDSSNSPLHF.

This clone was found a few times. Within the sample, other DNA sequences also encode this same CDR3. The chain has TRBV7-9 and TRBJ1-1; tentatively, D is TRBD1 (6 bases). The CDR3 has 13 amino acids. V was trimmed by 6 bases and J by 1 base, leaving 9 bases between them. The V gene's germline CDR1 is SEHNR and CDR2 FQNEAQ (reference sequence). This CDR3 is CASRPTGNTEAFF. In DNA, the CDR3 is TGTGCCAGCAGGCCGACAGGGAACACTGAAGCTTTCTTT.

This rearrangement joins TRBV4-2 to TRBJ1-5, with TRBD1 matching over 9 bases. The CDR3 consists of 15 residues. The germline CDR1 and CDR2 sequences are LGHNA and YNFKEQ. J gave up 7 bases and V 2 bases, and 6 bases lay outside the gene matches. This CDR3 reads CASSQWGQGEQPQHF. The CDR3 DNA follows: TGTGCCAGCAGCCAATGGGGACAGGGTGAACAGCCCCAGCATTTT.

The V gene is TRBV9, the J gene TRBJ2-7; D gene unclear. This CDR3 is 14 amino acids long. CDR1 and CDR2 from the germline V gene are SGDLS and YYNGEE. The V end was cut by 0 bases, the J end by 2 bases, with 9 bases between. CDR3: CASSVGAATYEQYF. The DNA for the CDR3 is TGTGCCAGCAGCGTAGGGGCAGCCACCTACGAGCAGTACTTC.

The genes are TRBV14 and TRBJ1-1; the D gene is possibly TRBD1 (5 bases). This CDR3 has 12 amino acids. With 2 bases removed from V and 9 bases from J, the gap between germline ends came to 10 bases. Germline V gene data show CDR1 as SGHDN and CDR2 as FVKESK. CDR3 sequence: CASSQFDSQAFF. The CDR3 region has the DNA TGTGCCAGCAGCCAATTTGACAGCCAAGCTTTCTTT.